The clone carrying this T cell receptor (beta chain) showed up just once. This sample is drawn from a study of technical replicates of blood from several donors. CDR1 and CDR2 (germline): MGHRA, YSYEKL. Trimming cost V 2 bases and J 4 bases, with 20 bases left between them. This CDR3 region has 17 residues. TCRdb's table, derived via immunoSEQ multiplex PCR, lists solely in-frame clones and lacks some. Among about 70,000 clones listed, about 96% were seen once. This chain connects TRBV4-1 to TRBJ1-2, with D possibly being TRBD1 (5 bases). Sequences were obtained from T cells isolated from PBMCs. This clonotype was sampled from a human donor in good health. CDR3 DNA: TGCGCCAGCAGCCAATCACCCGTAGGCAGGGCTTCCTATGGCTACACCTTC. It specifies CASSQSPVGRASYGYTF.